These T cell receptor beta chains were read from a single sample in a study of T cell repertoires in cytomegalovirus infection. TCRdb redid the calling of the reads with MiXCR, one entry per CDR3 protein. The sample consists of approximately 700,000 distinct CDR3 sequences, 35% to 40% of them appearing once. Sequencing used PBMCs. The receptors derive from a human donor in good health (CMV status not recorded). Some clones in this sample may be carry-over from other donors' samples. Each CDR3 is given with its conserved first and last residue. The D gene is left open where the match is weak. Clone sizes are given selectively: once, few, many, or a class where the clone is expanded.

j_call: TRBJ1-5
v_call: TRBV12-3/TRBV12-4
d_call: .
clone_size: few
cdr3_aa: CASRPTGSVEPQHF
cdr3_nt: TGTGCCAGCAGACCAACAGGGTCTGTTGAGCCCCAGCATTTT

j_call: TRBJ2-2
v_call: TRBV7-6
d_call: TRBD2
clone_size: many
cdr3_aa: CASSLVVGLAGANTGELFF
cdr3_nt: TGTGCCAGCAGCTTAGTAGTGGGACTAGCGGGAGCCAACACCGGGGAGCTGTTTTTT

j_call: TRBJ2-1
v_call: TRBV6-2/TRBV6-3
d_call: .
clone_size: few
cdr3_aa: CASSLWTVNNEQFF
cdr3_nt: TGTGCCAGCAGTTTGTGGACTGTCAACAATGAGCAGTTCTTC

j_call: TRBJ1-2
v_call: TRBV25-1
d_call: TRBD1
clone_size: few
cdr3_aa: CASSAGQGDYGYTF
cdr3_nt: TGTGCCAGCAGTGCTGGACAGGGGGACTATGGCTACACCTTC

j_call: TRBJ2-5
v_call: TRBV29-1
d_call: .
clone_size: few
cdr3_aa: CSVYQRRETQYF
cdr3_nt: TGCAGCGTTTACCAACGGAGGGAGACCCAGTACTTC

j_call: TRBJ1-1
v_call: TRBV12-3/TRBV12-4
d_call: .
clone_size: few
cdr3_aa: CASSLNRPGVGTEAFF
cdr3_nt: TGTGCCAGCAGTTTAAATAGGCCCGGAGTCGGCACTGAAGCTTTCTTT

j_call: TRBJ2-3
v_call: TRBV7-9
d_call: TRBD2
clone_size: .
cdr3_aa: CASSPRRGGPDTQYF
cdr3_nt: TGTGCCAGCAGCCCTAGACGGGGGGGCCCGGATACGCAGTATTTT

j_call: TRBJ2-1
v_call: TRBV27
d_call: TRBD2
clone_size: .
cdr3_aa: CASNPLAGGGNEQFF
cdr3_nt: TGTGCCAGCAATCCCCTAGCGGGAGGGGGTAATGAGCAGTTCTTC

j_call: TRBJ1-1
v_call: TRBV7-9
d_call: .
clone_size: many
cdr3_aa: CASSLTGFVAEAFF
cdr3_nt: TGTGCCAGCAGCTTAACAGGGTTTGTGGCTGAAGCTTTCTTT

j_call: TRBJ1-2
v_call: TRBV28
d_call: TRBD1
clone_size: .
cdr3_aa: CAILPHGTALNYGYTF
cdr3_nt: TGTGCCATCCTACCCCACGGGACAGCGCTTAACTATGGCTACACCTTC

j_call: TRBJ2-5
v_call: TRBV11-2
d_call: .
clone_size: .
cdr3_aa: CASTSILETQYF
cdr3_nt: TGTGCCAGCACCAGTATCCTAGAGACCCAGTACTTC

j_call: TRBJ1-3
v_call: TRBV28
d_call: .
clone_size: few
cdr3_aa: CASMYELSPSSGNTIYF
cdr3_nt: TGTGCCAGCATGTACGAACTTAGCCCGAGCTCTGGAAACACCATATATTTT

j_call: TRBJ1-1
v_call: TRBV7-2
d_call: .
clone_size: many
cdr3_aa: CASSLLRNTEAFF
cdr3_nt: TGTGCCAGCAGCTTACTACGGAACACTGAAGCTTTCTTT

j_call: TRBJ1-5
v_call: TRBV28
d_call: TRBD1
clone_size: few
cdr3_aa: CASSLVQGGDQPQHF
cdr3_nt: TGTGCCAGCAGTTTAGTTCAGGGGGGCGACCAGCCCCAGCATTTT

j_call: TRBJ2-2
v_call: TRBV10-3
d_call: TRBD1
clone_size: .
cdr3_aa: CAISEPNRGTGELFF
cdr3_nt: TGTGCCATCAGTGAGCCGAACAGGGGCACCGGGGAGCTGTTTTTT

j_call: TRBJ2-1
v_call: TRBV24-1
d_call: TRBD1
clone_size: .
cdr3_aa: CATSDKQGARYNEQFF
cdr3_nt: TGTGCCACCAGTGATAAACAGGGGGCGAGATACAATGAGCAGTTCTTC

j_call: TRBJ2-2
v_call: TRBV7-6
d_call: .
clone_size: .
cdr3_aa: CASSLWTDTGELFF
cdr3_nt: TGTGCTAGCAGCTTATGGACGGACACCGGGGAGCTGTTTTTT

j_call: TRBJ1-2
v_call: TRBV7-2
d_call: .
clone_size: many
cdr3_aa: CASSLDAVNYGYTF
cdr3_nt: TGTGCCAGCAGCTTAGACGCAGTAAACTATGGCTACACCTTC

j_call: TRBJ1-4
v_call: TRBV6-1
d_call: .
clone_size: few
cdr3_aa: CASSESWSNEKLFF
cdr3_nt: TGTGCCAGCAGTGAATCATGGTCTAATGAAAAACTGTTTTTT

j_call: TRBJ2-2
v_call: TRBV12-3/TRBV12-4
d_call: TRBD2
clone_size: .
cdr3_aa: CASGKTSGGTGELFF
cdr3_nt: TGTGCCAGCGGAAAGACTAGCGGGGGCACCGGGGAGCTGTTTTTT

j_call: TRBJ2-3
v_call: TRBV7-3
d_call: TRBD1
clone_size: few
cdr3_aa: CASSGTGVRTDTQYF
cdr3_nt: TGTGCCAGCAGCGGGACAGGGGTTAGGACAGATACGCAGTATTTT

j_call: TRBJ2-1
v_call: TRBV6-2/TRBV6-3
d_call: .
clone_size: few
cdr3_aa: CASSSTGRSEQFF
cdr3_nt: TGTGCCAGCAGTTCGACAGGGAGGAGTGAGCAGTTCTTC

j_call: TRBJ2-1
v_call: TRBV7-6
d_call: .
clone_size: .
cdr3_aa: CASSAPRGQGTHEQFF
cdr3_nt: TGTGCCAGCAGCGCCCCCCGGGGGCAGGGGACACATGAGCAGTTCTTC

j_call: TRBJ1-1
v_call: TRBV6-6
d_call: .
clone_size: .
cdr3_aa: CASSYTTKVTEAFF
cdr3_nt: TGTGCCAGCAGTTACACCACTAAGGTCACTGAAGCTTTCTTT

j_call: TRBJ1-2
v_call: TRBV28
d_call: .
clone_size: few
cdr3_aa: CASSTMGIYYGYTF
cdr3_nt: TGTGCCAGCAGCACGATGGGTATCTACTATGGCTACACCTTC

j_call: TRBJ2-3
v_call: TRBV6-5
d_call: TRBD2
clone_size: few
cdr3_aa: CASSTGLGTDTQYF
cdr3_nt: TGTGCCAGCAGTACAGGACTAGGGACAGATACGCAGTATTTT

j_call: TRBJ1-1
v_call: TRBV5-1
d_call: TRBD1
clone_size: .
cdr3_aa: CASSAPRDRGAEAFF
cdr3_nt: TGCGCCAGCAGCGCCCCCCGGGACAGGGGGGCTGAAGCTTTCTTT

j_call: TRBJ2-5
v_call: TRBV7-2
d_call: TRBD2
clone_size: .
cdr3_aa: CARSLVVAGALRGETQYF
cdr3_nt: TGTGCCAGAAGCTTAGTCGTAGCGGGAGCGCTGAGGGGGGAGACCCAGTACTTC

j_call: TRBJ1-2
v_call: TRBV7-9
d_call: .
clone_size: few
cdr3_aa: CASSPLGTFYGYTF
cdr3_nt: TGTGCCAGCAGCCCTCTCGGTACCTTCTATGGCTACACCTTC

j_call: TRBJ2-5
v_call: TRBV16
d_call: .
clone_size: .
cdr3_aa: CASKIKETQYF
cdr3_nt: TGTGCCAGCAAAATTAAAGAGACCCAGTACTTC

j_call: TRBJ2-5
v_call: TRBV5-1
d_call: TRBD2
clone_size: .
cdr3_aa: CASSLATGGTQYF
cdr3_nt: TGCGCCAGCAGCTTGGCCACGGGGGGGACCCAGTACTTC

j_call: TRBJ2-1
v_call: TRBV18
d_call: .
clone_size: .
cdr3_aa: CASSPLGRHSYNEQFF
cdr3_nt: TGTGCCAGCTCACCACTGGGTAGACACTCCTACAATGAGCAGTTCTTC

j_call: TRBJ1-1
v_call: TRBV4-1
d_call: .
clone_size: few
cdr3_aa: CASSGLGPSTEAFF
cdr3_nt: TGCGCCAGCAGCGGATTGGGACCGAGCACTGAAGCTTTCTTT

j_call: TRBJ1-5
v_call: TRBV12-3/TRBV12-4
d_call: .
clone_size: few
cdr3_aa: CASSFWPSLGNHQPQHF
cdr3_nt: TGTGCCAGCAGTTTTTGGCCTAGTCTAGGGAACCATCAGCCCCAGCATTTT

j_call: TRBJ1-4
v_call: TRBV7-9
d_call: .
clone_size: few
cdr3_aa: CASSLAPRTNEKLFF
cdr3_nt: TGTGCCAGCAGCTTAGCCCCACGGACTAATGAAAAACTGTTTTTT

j_call: TRBJ1-2
v_call: TRBV12-3/TRBV12-4
d_call: .
clone_size: few
cdr3_aa: CASSLLANYGYTF
cdr3_nt: TGTGCCAGCAGTTTATTAGCTAACTATGGCTACACCTTC

j_call: TRBJ2-3
v_call: TRBV7-2
d_call: .
clone_size: few
cdr3_aa: CASSLGNFGSDTQYF
cdr3_nt: TGTGCCAGCAGCTTAGGAAACTTTGGCTCAGATACGCAGTATTTT

j_call: TRBJ1-1
v_call: TRBV12-3/TRBV12-4
d_call: .
clone_size: .
cdr3_aa: CASSFQPEYTEAFF
cdr3_nt: TGTGCCAGCAGTTTTCAACCGGAGTACACTGAAGCTTTCTTT

j_call: TRBJ2-7
v_call: TRBV6-1
d_call: .
clone_size: .
cdr3_aa: CASSTTITGNEQYF
cdr3_nt: TGTGCCAGCAGTACCACTATTACAGGGAACGAGCAGTACTTC

j_call: TRBJ2-6
v_call: TRBV5-1
d_call: .
clone_size: .
cdr3_aa: CASSLDRAGGANVLTF
cdr3_nt: TGCGCCAGCAGCTTGGACAGAGCTGGTGGGGCCAACGTCCTGACTTTC

j_call: TRBJ1-2
v_call: TRBV10-3
d_call: .
clone_size: .
cdr3_aa: CAISESNYGYTF
cdr3_nt: TGTGCCATCAGTGAGTCTAACTATGGCTACACCTTC

j_call: TRBJ2-7
v_call: TRBV13
d_call: .
clone_size: .
cdr3_aa: CASSTRTGPYEQYF
cdr3_nt: TGTGCCAGCAGCACTCGGACTGGACCCTACGAGCAGTACTTC

j_call: TRBJ2-7
v_call: TRBV7-4
d_call: TRBD2
clone_size: .
cdr3_aa: CASSSASGTSGNYEQYF
cdr3_nt: TGTGCCAGCAGCTCCGCCTCCGGGACTAGCGGGAACTACGAGCAGTACTTC

j_call: TRBJ2-1
v_call: TRBV24-1
d_call: .
clone_size: many
cdr3_aa: CATSDYEAEQFF
cdr3_nt: TGTGCCACCAGTGATTACGAAGCTGAGCAGTTCTTC

j_call: TRBJ2-1
v_call: TRBV5-5
d_call: .
clone_size: few
cdr3_aa: CASSQAPVGASYNEQFF
cdr3_nt: TGTGCCAGCAGCCAGGCCCCCGTTGGGGCCTCCTACAATGAGCAGTTCTTC

j_call: TRBJ2-1
v_call: TRBV12-3/TRBV12-4
d_call: TRBD1
clone_size: few
cdr3_aa: CASIPGQGFSYNEQFF
cdr3_nt: TGTGCCAGCATTCCCGGACAGGGGTTCTCCTACAATGAGCAGTTCTTC

j_call: TRBJ1-5
v_call: TRBV6-1
d_call: .
clone_size: many
cdr3_aa: CASILRGQGGQPQHF
cdr3_nt: TGTGCCAGCATCCTCCGGGGCCAGGGTGGTCAGCCCCAGCATTTT

j_call: TRBJ1-1
v_call: TRBV27
d_call: TRBD1
clone_size: many
cdr3_aa: CASSPRQGGNTEAFF
cdr3_nt: TGTGCCAGCAGTCCGAGACAGGGCGGAAACACTGAAGCTTTCTTT

j_call: TRBJ2-6
v_call: TRBV27
d_call: TRBD1
clone_size: .
cdr3_aa: CASSPFRDRTNSGANVLTF
cdr3_nt: TGTGCCAGCAGTCCATTCCGGGACAGAACCAATTCTGGGGCCAACGTCCTGACTTTC

j_call: TRBJ1-1
v_call: TRBV6-5
d_call: .
clone_size: few
cdr3_aa: CAARLNTEAFF
cdr3_nt: TGTGCCGCCCGGTTGAACACTGAAGCTTTCTTT

j_call: TRBJ1-2
v_call: TRBV10-3
d_call: .
clone_size: few
cdr3_aa: CAIQTNYGYTF
cdr3_nt: TGTGCCATTCAGACTAACTATGGCTACACCTTC

j_call: TRBJ2-3
v_call: TRBV4-2
d_call: TRBD2
clone_size: few
cdr3_aa: CASSQEPSGSGTDTQYF
cdr3_nt: TGTGCCAGCAGCCAGGAACCTAGCGGGAGCGGCACAGATACGCAGTATTTT

j_call: TRBJ1-3
v_call: TRBV12-3/TRBV12-4
d_call: .
clone_size: few
cdr3_aa: CASSFRGRGAGNTIYF
cdr3_nt: TGTGCCAGCAGTTTTCGGGGGAGAGGGGCTGGAAACACCATATATTTT

j_call: TRBJ2-3
v_call: TRBV20-1
d_call: .
clone_size: few
cdr3_aa: CSARNPASTDTQYF
cdr3_nt: TGCAGTGCTAGGAACCCCGCTAGCACAGATACGCAGTATTTT

j_call: TRBJ2-7
v_call: TRBV12-3/TRBV12-4
d_call: .
clone_size: few
cdr3_aa: CASGSGTPSREQYF
cdr3_nt: TGTGCCAGCGGATCGGGCACTCCATCCCGCGAGCAGTACTTC

j_call: TRBJ1-1
v_call: TRBV2
d_call: TRBD1
clone_size: .
cdr3_aa: CASTSTGDTEAFF
cdr3_nt: TGTGCCAGCACGAGTACAGGGGACACTGAAGCTTTCTTT

j_call: TRBJ2-2
v_call: TRBV19
d_call: TRBD1
clone_size: .
cdr3_aa: CASSINRGTGELFF
cdr3_nt: TGTGCCAGTAGTATTAACAGGGGGACCGGGGAGCTGTTTTTT

j_call: TRBJ2-7
v_call: TRBV6-5
d_call: .
clone_size: .
cdr3_aa: CASSSDQAYEQYF
cdr3_nt: TGTGCCAGCAGTTCCGACCAGGCCTACGAGCAGTACTTC

j_call: TRBJ1-6
v_call: TRBV25-1
d_call: .
clone_size: .
cdr3_aa: CASSDLGGVYNSPLHF
cdr3_nt: TGTGCCAGCAGTGATCTAGGCGGAGTCTATAATTCACCCCTCCACTTT